This T cell receptor (beta chain) was retrieved from a study of T-cell memory formation after mild COVID-19. This clonotype was seen only a few times. The CDR3 consists of 13 residues. Germline lookup yields CDR1 SGHTA and CDR2 FQGNSA. V was clipped by 5 bases and J by 9 bases, with 14 bases between them. MiXCR, applied by TCRdb to the 5' RACE reads, yields one record per CDR3 protein. Of 30,000 to 35,000 distinct CDR3 sequences detected, about 7.7% appear once; the ten largest clones hold over 25%. Source material: PBMCs or a T cell subset sorted from them (not recorded which). The genes are TRBV7-2 and TRBJ2-1, with D perhaps matching TRBD2 (5 bases). This clonotype was obtained from a man aged 18 to 30 who had mild COVID-19 (a few samples of this study predate the infection). Cell type and time point are not known. The CDR3 coding sequence is TGTGCCAGCAGCCCTCGGTTAGAGGGTGAGCAGTTCTTC. Translation gives CASSPRLEGEQFF.